The next 23 T cell receptor beta chains were all read from a single sample in a study of blood T cell repertoires in COVID-19. Only in-frame clones appear in the TCRdb table, and some are missing; sequencing was by immunoSEQ multiplex PCR. In the table there are fewer than 250,000 clones, approximately 88% of which are singletons. The specimen sequenced was PBMCs or T cells enriched from blood (not recorded which). These receptors were collected from a woman under 40 who had recovered from COVID-19.

The genes are TRBV30 and TRBJ2-7; weak D call: TRBD2 (6 bases). The germline V and J ends were trimmed by 4 bases and 5 bases, with 15 bases remaining between them. CDR3 length equals 13 residues. Germline CDR1 GTSNPN, CDR2 SVGIG (reference sequence). In DNA form, the CDR3 reads TGTGCCTGGACCGGGAGAGCCAGGGACGAGCAGTACTTC. Translated: CAWTGRARDEQYF.

The chain couples TRBV5-4 to TRBJ2-2; D remains unclear. The germline V and J ends were trimmed by 5 bases and 0 bases, with 14 bases remaining between them. In germline, CDR1 is SGHNT, CDR2 YYREEE (reference sequence). There are 16 residues in the CDR3. The CDR3 nucleotides are TGTGCCAGCAGTTATGACTCCCGCCCGAACACCGGGGAGCTGTTTTTT. It is translated as CASSYDSRPNTGELFF.

The chain employs TRBV3-1 (or the pseudogene TRBV3-2) and TRBJ2-7; D perhaps matches TRBD1 (6 bases). The CDR3 totals 15 residues. Germline CDR1 and CDR2: LGHDT and YNNKEL (reference sequence). V lost 0 bases and J lost 3, with 12 bases in between. The CDR3 protein is CASSQDRGQYYEQYV. DNA of the CDR3: TGTGCCAGCAGCCAAGACAGGGGCCAATACTACGAGCAGTACGTC.

The V gene is TRBV30, the J gene TRBJ1-2; 8 nucleotides align to TRBD1. J was trimmed by 1 base and V by 0 bases; bases with no gene match: 1. This CDR3 spans 14 amino acids. Germline CDR1 reads GTSNPN; CDR2 reads SVGIG (reference sequence). The CDR3 sequence is CAWSVQGVNYGYTF. DNA for the CDR3: TGTGCCTGGAGTGTACAGGGGGTTAACTATGGCTACACCTTC.

This chain joins TRBV18 and TRBJ1-3; D is uncertain. The CDR3 loop spans 16 amino acids. CDR1 is KGHSH and CDR2 is LQKENI in the germline V gene. V was pared by 3 bases and J by 0 bases, with 12 bases between. The chain's CDR3 is CASSPSGSNSGNTIYF. The CDR3 DNA follows: TGTGCCAGCTCACCCTCGGGGTCGAACTCTGGAAACACCATATATTTT.

This clone was observed a handful of times. The chain uses TRBV28 and TRBJ1-2; weak D call: TRBD1 (6 bases). Trimming took 4 bases from V and 4 from J, leaving 16 bases between them. Per germline, CDR1 MDHEN and CDR2 SYDVKM. The CDR3 is made up of 15 amino acids. The CDR3 nucleotides read TGTGCCAGCAGTTCCGGACAGATCTCTGGCTATGGCTACACCTTC. It is translated as CASSSGQISGYGYTF.

CDR3 sequence (DNA): TGTGCCAGCGGGTCATTCATGGAGGGAGCCAAAAACATTCAGTACTTC. This sequence encodes CASGSFMEGAKNIQYF. J is TRBJ2-4 and V is TRBV27; D is possibly TRBD2 (6 bases). In germline, CDR1 is MNHEY, CDR2 SMNVEV (reference sequence). The CDR3 is 16 residues long. Trimming took off 8 bases at V and 0 bases at J, with 17 bases between the two ends.

The V call is TRBV13, the J call TRBJ2-5; 10 bases fit TRBD1. The junction had 6 bases not matched to a gene; V was cut back by 5 bases and J by 3 bases. Germline V gene sequence: CDR1 PRHDT, CDR2 FYEKMQ (reference sequence). This CDR3 region has 15 residues. DNA of the CDR3: TGTGCCAGCAGCAAAAAGACAGGGGGCAAAGAGACCCAGTACTTC. It yields the protein CASSKKTGGKETQYF.

This clone was detected once. J is TRBJ1-4 and V is TRBV18, with TRBD1 matching over 7 bases. V lost 3 bases and J lost 4; bases outside the gene matches: 5. The CDR3 contains 15 residues. Germline-derived CDR1 and CDR2 are KGHSH and LQKENI. As DNA, the CDR3 is TGTGCCAGCTCACCCCGGGACAGTAATAATGAAAAACTGTTTTTT. As protein: CASSPRDSNNEKLFF.

This sequence joins TRBV18 and TRBJ2-6; the D is unclear. The CDR3 sequence is 15 residues long. Trimming left V 3 bases short and J 0 bases short, with 6 bases between. Germline V gene data show CDR1 as KGHSH and CDR2 as LQKENI. CDR3 loop: CASSPMSSGANVLTF. The CDR3 region has the DNA TGTGCCAGCTCACCGATGAGCTCTGGGGCCAACGTCCTGACTTTC.

The CDR3 is CASSRQGRMTEAFF. CDR3 sequence (DNA): TGTGCCAGCAGCCGACAGGGGCGGATGACTGAAGCTTTCTTT. The chain joins TRBV9 to TRBJ1-1, with TRBD1 matching 8 bases. Germline-derived CDR1 and CDR2 are SGDLS and YYNGEE. CDR3 length: 14 residues. Losses at the gene ends were 4 bases for V and 5 bases for J; bases not matched to a gene: 7.

This clone occurred a few times. The gene calls are TRBV28 and TRBJ1-2, with TRBD1 as a possible D gene (5 bases). V lost 2 bases to trimming and J lost 4 bases, with 8 bases between them. CDR3 size: 13 residues. The germline gives CDR1 MDHEN, CDR2 SYDVKM. CDR3 loop: CASSLGGVYGYTF. DNA of the CDR3: TGTGCCAGCAGTTTAGGAGGGGTCTATGGCTACACCTTC.

This clone was counted only a few times. This chain joins TRBV6-5 and TRBJ1-1; possible D gene TRBD1, 6 bases. Germline V gene data show CDR1 as MNHEY and CDR2 as SVGAGI. V gave up 6 bases and J gave up 8 bases, with 19 bases separating them. The CDR3 has 14 residues. The CDR3 region has the DNA TGTGCCAGCAGGGATATACCGGGACACGGGGAAGCTTTCTTT. Amino acid sequence: CASRDIPGHGEAFF.

The chain combines TRBV4-1 with TRBJ1-5; 7 bases are shared with TRBD1. V was clipped by 3 bases and J by 3 bases; unmatched bases: 8. Germline V gene sequence: CDR1 MGHRA, CDR2 YSYEKL. The CDR3 length is 16 residues. This chain's CDR3 is CASSQEGQSFNQPQHF. The CDR3 region has the DNA TGCGCCAGCAGCCAGGAGGGACAGAGCTTCAATCAGCCCCAGCATTTT.

The rearrangement joins TRBV30 to TRBJ2-5; tentative D call: TRBD1 (5 bases). V lost 0 bases and J 2 bases, leaving 13 bases between the germline ends. Germline V lookup: CDR1 GTSNPN, CDR2 SVGIG (reference sequence). This CDR3 has 15 residues. The CDR3 nucleotides read TGTGCCTGGAGTGTACTCCAGGGAATACAAGAGACCCAGTACTTC. This translates into CAWSVLQGIQETQYF.

The chain uses TRBV5-5 and TRBJ1-5; D not resolved. The V gene lost 7 bases and the J gene lost 5 bases, with 13 bases spanning the gap. The CDR3 covers 13 residues. Germline loops: CDR1 SGHKS, CDR2 YYEKEE (reference sequence). This CDR3 is CASGGVGDQPQHF. The CDR3 region has the DNA TGTGCCAGCGGCGGGGTCGGCGATCAGCCCCAGCATTTT.

This chain uses TRBV29-1 with TRBJ2-1, with D unresolved. Germline loops: CDR1 SQVTM, CDR2 ANQGSEA. CDR3 size: 13 residues. The V end lost 5 bases, the J end lost 4 bases, and 12 bases lay between the germline ends. The CDR3 loop reads CSVSLVAYNEQFF. In DNA form, the CDR3 reads TGCAGCGTTTCGCTAGTAGCTTACAATGAGCAGTTCTTC.

This chain uses TRBV15 with TRBJ1-1; D gene ambiguous. This CDR3 spans 14 amino acids. V lost 4 bases and J lost 1, with 10 bases in between. Germline lookup yields CDR1 LNHNV and CDR2 YYDKDF (reference sequence). This CDR3 is CATSMRSGNTEAFF. For the CDR3, the DNA is TGTGCCACCAGCATGAGATCAGGGAACACTGAAGCTTTCTTT. Supplemented by reference TRBV15 and TRBJ1-1, the full variable domain reads DAMVIQNPRYQVTQFGKPVTLSCSQTLNHNVMYWYQQKSSQAPKLLFHYYDKDFNNEADTPDNFQSRRPNTSFCFLDIRSPGLGDTAMYLCATSMRSGNTEAFFGQGTRLTVV.

The chain recombines TRBV28 with TRBJ2-5; 7 bases map to TRBD2. The ends lost 6 bases at V and 1 base at J; junction bases unmatched: 11. This CDR3 spans 16 amino acids. Per the germline V gene, CDR1 is MDHEN and CDR2 is SYDVKM. The CDR3 is CASSHHSGAIQETQYF. The DNA for the CDR3 is TGTGCCAGCAGCCATCACAGCGGGGCGATCCAAGAGACCCAGTACTTC.

The rearrangement links TRBV5-4 to TRBJ2-5, with D perhaps matching TRBD2 (5 bases). Germline V gene lookup returns CDR1 SGHNT and CDR2 YYREEE (reference sequence). CDR3 length equals 13 residues. V lost 5 bases and J 1 base, leaving 9 bases between the germline ends. The DNA for the CDR3 is TGTGCCAGCAGGTTTCGGGGCCAAGAGACCCAGTACTTC. This encodes CASRFRGQETQYF. Using reference TRBV5-4 and TRBJ2-5 for the parts outside the CDR3, the full variable domain is ETGVTQSPTHLIKTRGQQVTLRCSSQSGHNTVSWYQQALGQGPQFIFQYYREEENGRGNFPPRFSGLQFPNYSSELNVNALELDDSALYLCASRFRGQETQYFGPGTRLLVL.

The rearrangement uses TRBV3-1 (or the pseudogene TRBV3-2) and TRBJ2-3, with 8 bases identical to TRBD2. The CDR3 consists of 18 residues. Germline V gene data show CDR1 as LGHDT and CDR2 as YNNKEL (reference sequence). V gave up 1 base and J gave up 3 bases; unmatched junction bases: 12. The CDR3 loop reads CASSQGSNAGGRTDTQYF. The DNA for the CDR3 is TGTGCCAGCAGCCAAGGTTCCAACGCGGGGGGCCGTACAGATACGCAGTATTTT.

This chain links TRBV6-5 with TRBJ1-6; possible D gene TRBD1, 5 bases. This CDR3 is 14 amino acids long. Germline V gene sequence: CDR1 MNHEY, CDR2 SVGAGI. V gave up 8 bases and J gave up 4 bases, with 12 bases separating them. The CDR3 sequence is CASGVTAYNSPLHF. The CDR3 DNA is TGTGCCAGCGGGGTGACAGCTTATAATTCACCCCTCCACTTT.

This chain joins TRBV7-9 and TRBJ2-2, with D maybe TRBD1 (6 bases). Germline CDR1 and CDR2: SEHNR and FQNEAQ (reference sequence). The CDR3 is 15 residues long. The V end lost 5 bases, the J end lost 0 bases, and 10 bases lay between the germline ends. DNA of the CDR3: TGTGCCAGCAGCGGGACAACCGCGAACACCGGGGAGCTGTTTTTT. Translated, it gives CASSGTTANTGELFF.